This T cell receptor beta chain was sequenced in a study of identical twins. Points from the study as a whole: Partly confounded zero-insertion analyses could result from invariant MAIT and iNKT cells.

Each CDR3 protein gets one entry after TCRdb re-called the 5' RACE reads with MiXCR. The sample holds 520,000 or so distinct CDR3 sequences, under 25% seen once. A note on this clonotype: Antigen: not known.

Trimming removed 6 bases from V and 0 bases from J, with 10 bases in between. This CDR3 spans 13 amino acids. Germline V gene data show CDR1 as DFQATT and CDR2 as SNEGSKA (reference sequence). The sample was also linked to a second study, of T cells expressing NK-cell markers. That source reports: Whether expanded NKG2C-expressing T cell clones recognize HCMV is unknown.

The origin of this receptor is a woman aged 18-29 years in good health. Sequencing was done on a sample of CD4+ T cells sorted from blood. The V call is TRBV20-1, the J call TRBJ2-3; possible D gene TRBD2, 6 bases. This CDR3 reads CSASTSSTDTQYF. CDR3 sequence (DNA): TGCAGTGCCTCGACTAGTAGCACAGATACGCAGTATTTT.